A single sample is the source of the 32 T cell receptor beta chains below, sequenced in a study of T cells in Graves' hyperthyroidism and ophthalmopathy. RNA transcripts served as the template for amplifying TCR beta CDR3 regions. With the HTBI primer set, the TCR CDR3 went through a first round of RT-PCR. TCRdb re-called the multiplex PCR reads with MiXCR, one entry per CDR3 protein. This table has fewer than 400,000 distinct CDR3 sequences, over 13% appearing once. Input material: blood. These receptors were obtained from a man aged 45-65 years with Graves' ophthalmopathy.

A few counts support this clonotype. This may stem from a read error, because a much larger clone lies one nucleotide away. The chain uses TRBV2 and TRBJ2-5; D may be TRBD1 (5 bases). CDR3 length equals 13 residues. CDR1 and CDR2 (germline): SNHLY, FYNNEI. The CDR3 DNA is TGTGCCAGCAGTGATTTGGACATAGAGACCCGGTACTTC. Translating it yields CASSDLDIETRYF.

This chain connects TRBV6-1 to TRBJ2-7; D unclear. The V end was cut by 0 bases, the J end by 6 bases, with 6 bases between. Germline V CDR1 and CDR2: MNHNS, SASEGT. The CDR3 is 12 residues long. The CDR3 DNA reads as TGTGCCAGCAGTGAAGCACGAATCGAGCAGTACTTC. Protein: CASSEARIEQYF.

This clonotype was recorded many times. The chain couples TRBV2 to TRBJ1-6; 7 bases line up with TRBD1. V gave up 3 bases and J gave up 8 bases; unmatched junction bases: 10. Germline assignment: CDR1 SNHLY and CDR2 FYNNEI. The CDR3 covers 16 residues. The CDR3 spells CASSELGQALDSPLHF. In nucleotides, the CDR3 is TGTGCCAGCAGTGAGTTAGGACAGGCGTTGGATTCACCCCTCCACTTT.

Many counts were recorded for this clonotype. The genes are TRBV27 and TRBJ1-2; D is possibly TRBD1 (5 bases). CDR1 MNHEY and CDR2 SMNVEV come from the germline V gene (reference sequence). V was shortened by 6 bases and J by 2 bases, with 13 bases between the two germline ends. CDR3 size: 14 residues. The CDR3: CASSSGTLNYGYTF. The DNA of the CDR3 is TGTGCCAGCAGCTCCGGGACTCTCAACTATGGCTACACCTTC.

In this sample, this clonotype turned up many times. The rearrangement uses TRBV12-3 or TRBV12-4 and TRBJ1-4; 7 nucleotides agree with TRBD1. The junction had 8 bases not matched to a gene; V was cut back by 5 bases and J by 5 bases. The CDR3 has 15 residues. The CDR3 sequence: CASSRDGTENEKLFF. For the CDR3, the DNA is TGTGCCAGCAGTCGGGACGGGACAGAGAATGAAAAACTGTTTTTT.

Comments on this clonotype: A much larger clonotype is one base distant, so this may be a read error. V gene TRBV6-1 combines with J gene TRBJ2-1, with D unresolved. The V gene's germline CDR1 is MNHNS and CDR2 SASEGT. Trimming took off 7 bases at V and 4 bases at J, with 8 bases between the two ends. CDR3 length: 12 amino acids. The CDR3 nucleotides read TGTGCCAGCATGGTGGGGTACAATGAGCAGTTCTTC. It specifies CASMVGYNEQFF.

This chain links TRBV19 with TRBJ1-3, with D possibly TRBD1 on 5 matching bases. The CDR3 is 14 amino acids. V was clipped by 3 bases and J by 4 bases, with 10 bases between them. CDR1 is LNHDA, CDR2 SQIVND, per germline (reference sequence). CDR3 protein: CASSIKTDGNTIYF. The CDR3 DNA sequence: TGTGCCAGTAGTATCAAGACAGACGGAAACACCATATATTTT.

This clonotype came up once. This rearrangement joins TRBV6-1 to TRBJ2-2; the D gene is possibly TRBD1 (5 bases). CDR1 and CDR2 (germline): MNHNS, SASEGT. This CDR3 has 13 amino acids. Trimming stripped 6 bases from V and 10 bases from J, with 15 bases between. CDR3 sequence (DNA): TGTGCCAGCAGACGTAGCAGGGCCGCGGAGCTGTTTTTT. It translates to CASRRSRAAELFF.

This chain links TRBV7-3 with TRBJ2-1; 10 bases are a match to TRBD1. V shed 8 bases, J shed 3 bases, and the junction held 7 bases outside the gene matches. Per the germline V gene, CDR1 is SGHTA and CDR2 is FQGTGA. The CDR3 is made up of 15 amino acids. CDR3 region: CASPLDRGRYNEQFF. The CDR3 nucleotides are TGTGCCAGCCCCCTCGACAGGGGGCGCTACAATGAGCAGTTCTTC.

This clonotype has a count of ten or more. The V call is TRBV19, the J call TRBJ2-1, with 11 bases that match TRBD2. Germline CDR1 and CDR2: LNHDA and SQIVND (reference sequence). The V segment lost 9 bases and the J segment 7 bases; nucleotides outside the gene matches: 14. The CDR3 runs to 16 residues. CDR3 sequence (DNA): TGTGCCAGCCAACGCGGAGTACTAGCGGGAGTAAATGAGCAGTTCTTC. Translated: CASQRGVLAGVNEQFF.

This clonotype was counted between two and nine times. The V call is TRBV5-1, the J call TRBJ2-2; the match to TRBD1 covers 9 bases. This CDR3 is 19 amino acids long. Trimming took 2 bases from V and 4 from J; bases not matched to a gene: 15. In germline, CDR1 is SGHRS, CDR2 YFSETQ. The chain's CDR3 is CASSFSLPLRDRVTGELFF. The CDR3 region has the DNA TGCGCCAGCAGCTTTTCCCTCCCTCTCCGGGACAGGGTCACCGGGGAGCTGTTTTTT.

Ten or more counts support this clonotype. V is TRBV12-3 or TRBV12-4 and J is TRBJ2-3; TRBD2 might be the D (6 bases). The CDR3 extends over 14 amino acids. Deletions cut 3 bases from V and 2 bases from J, with 9 bases between. DNA for the CDR3: TGTGCCAGCAGTTTTTGGGAGGCCACAGATACGCAGTATTTT. Translated: CASSFWEATDTQYF.

This clonotype has ten or more counts. The CDR3 region is CASSPWDASYNEQFF. The CDR3 bases are TGTGCCAGCTCACCCTGGGACGCCTCCTACAATGAGCAGTTCTTC. The genes are TRBV18 and TRBJ2-1; perhaps D is TRBD1 or TRBD2 (5 bases each). The CDR3 contains 15 residues. V was pared by 3 bases and J by 0 bases, with 9 bases between. Germline CDR1 is KGHSH and CDR2 is LQKENI.

This clonotype was seen at least ten times. The chain carries TRBV5-1 and TRBJ1-1; D might be TRBD1 (6 bases). Germline V gene lookup returns CDR1 SGHRS and CDR2 YFSETQ. V lost 4 bases, J lost 11 bases, and 12 bases lay in between. CDR3 length: 11 amino acids. CDR3 nucleotide sequence: TGCGCCAGCAGCCAGCAGGGGTCGGCTTTCTTT. Its protein is CASSQQGSAFF.

This clonotype has at least ten counts. The rearrangement joins TRBV7-8 to TRBJ1-5; D not certain. Germline values: CDR1 SGHVS, CDR2 FQNEAQ. V lost 8 bases and J 3 bases, leaving 20 bases between the germline ends. The CDR3 has 16 amino acids. CDR3 nucleotides: TGTGCCAGCGATACCCGGGTAGGAGGAGACAATCAGCCCCAGCATTTT. It encodes CASDTRVGGDNQPQHF.

This clonotype has more than one count but fewer than ten. The chain uses TRBV5-1 and TRBJ2-5, with 8 bases matching TRBD1. V was clipped by 0 bases and J by 4 bases; unmatched bases: 8. Germline V CDR1 and CDR2: SGHRS, YFSETQ. CDR3 size: 16 residues. CDR3 sequence: CASSLGGQGMGETQYF. CDR3 nucleotide sequence: TGCGCCAGCAGCTTGGGAGGACAGGGCATGGGAGAGACCCAGTACTTC.

This clonotype occurred many times. In nucleotides, the CDR3 is TGTGCCAGCAGTTGGACGGTTATGAACACTGAAGCTTTCTTT. Translation: CASSWTVMNTEAFF. The chain combines TRBV6-1 with TRBJ1-1; unclear D gene. V was trimmed by 5 bases and J by 0 bases, leaving 10 bases between them. Germline V lookup: CDR1 MNHNS, CDR2 SASEGT. The CDR3 is made up of 14 amino acids.

The chain couples TRBV3-1 to TRBJ2-2; the D gene is possibly TRBD1 (6 bases). CDR3 length: 14 residues. V lost 5 bases to trimming and J lost 7 bases, with 14 bases between them. The germline CDR1 and CDR2 sequences are LGHDT and YNNKEL (reference sequence). CDR3 protein: CASSGAGAGGELFF. For the CDR3, the DNA is TGTGCCAGCAGCGGAGCAGGGGCGGGCGGGGAGCTGTTTTTT.

The table lists this clonotype with many counts. The J gene is TRBJ1-1, the V gene TRBV3-1, with TRBD1 identical over 7 bases. This CDR3 is built from 14 residues. J lost 3 bases, V lost 5 bases, and 6 bases had no gene match. Per germline, CDR1 LGHDT and CDR2 YNNKEL (reference sequence). CDR3 loop: CASSKQGRDTEAFF. CDR3 coding DNA: TGTGCCAGCAGCAAACAGGGGCGAGACACTGAAGCTTTCTTT.

This clonotype was found a few times. The CDR3 nucleotides are TGTGCCAGTCGAGCGGGAAGGGGCACCGGGGAGCTGTTTTTT. Its translation: CASRAGRGTGELFF. The gene calls are TRBV6-9 and TRBJ2-2; 7 bases agree with TRBD2. This CDR3 contains 14 residues. J lost 4 bases, V lost 9 bases, and 8 bases had no gene match. CDR1 MNHGY and CDR2 SVAAGI come from the germline V gene.

Ten or more counts support this clonotype. This CDR3 reads CASSRNEQFF. The CDR3 DNA sequence: TGTGCCAGCAGCCGTAATGAGCAGTTCTTC. This chain links TRBV6-1 with TRBJ2-1; D gene unclear. There are 10 residues in the CDR3. Trimming pared 6 bases from V and 7 bases from J, leaving 4 bases between. Germline assignment: CDR1 MNHNS and CDR2 SASEGT.

This clonotype was observed at least ten times. The CDR3 is CASSLDRIGIHEQYF. The DNA of the CDR3 is TGTGCCAGCAGCTTGGACCGAATAGGGATCCACGAGCAGTACTTC. This sequence joins TRBV11-3 and TRBJ2-7, with unresolved D. Trimming shortened V by 3 bases and J by 5 bases, and 17 bases separated the two germline ends. Looked up from germline, CDR1 is SGHNT and CDR2 is YENEEA. The CDR3 is 15 residues long.

This clonotype was counted many times. The rearrangement uses TRBV12-3 or TRBV12-4 and TRBJ2-2; 7 nucleotides match TRBD2. The CDR3 has 15 residues. Unmatched junction bases numbered 4, after V lost 6 bases and J lost 0 bases. CDR3 protein: CASSLRGANTGELFF. The CDR3 DNA reads TGTGCCAGCAGCCTACGGGGGGCGAACACCGGGGAGCTGTTTTTT.

Concerning this clonotype itself: It may be a read error: a sequence one base away is much more abundant. V is TRBV7-9 and J is TRBJ2-5; D is perhaps TRBD2 (5 bases). Germline-derived CDR1 and CDR2 are SEHNR and FQNEAQ (reference sequence). This CDR3 region has 14 residues. CDR3 residues: CASSLSLAQGTQYF. The CDR3 bases are TGTGCCAGCAGCTTAAGCCTAGCTCAAGGGACCCAGTACTTC. Complete variable domain (other parts from reference TRBV7-9 and TRBJ2-5): DTGVSQNPRHKITKRGQNVTFRCDPISEHNRLYWYRQTLGQGPEFLTYFQNEAQLEKSRLLSDRFSAERPKGSFSTLEIQRTEQGDSAMYLCASSLSLAQGTQYFGPGTRLLVL.

The sample holds many counts of this clonotype. This sequence joins TRBV5-1 and TRBJ2-1; D might be TRBD1 or TRBD2, each matching 5 bases. Germline loops: CDR1 SGHRS, CDR2 YFSETQ. The length of the CDR3 is 15 residues. The V end lost 5 bases, the J end lost 4 bases, and 16 bases lay between the germline ends. This chain's CDR3 is CASSRDGSGYNEQFF. As DNA, the CDR3 is TGCGCCAGCAGTCGGGACGGATCAGGATACAATGAGCAGTTCTTC.

This clonotype has a count of ten or more. The gene calls are TRBV5-1 and TRBJ1-1; D might be TRBD1 (6 bases). Germline loops: CDR1 SGHRS, CDR2 YFSETQ. V was trimmed by 5 bases and J by 0 bases, leaving 17 bases between them. This CDR3 has 16 residues. CDR3 sequence reads: CASSPGVGAVNTEAFF. The CDR3 nucleotides read TGCGCCAGCAGTCCGGGTGTGGGGGCTGTGAACACTGAAGCTTTCTTT. The complete variable domain, with remaining parts taken from reference TRBV5-1 and TRBJ1-1, reads KAGVTQTPRYLIKTRGQQVTLSCSPISGHRSVSWYQQTPGQGLQFLFEYFSETQRNKGNFPGRFSGRQFSNSRSEMNVSTLELGDSALYLCASSPGVGAVNTEAFFGQGTRLTVV.

There are a few counts of this clonotype. The V and J genes are TRBV5-6 and TRBJ2-4; TRBD1 matches 7 bases. Germline trimming cut 3 bases from V and 2 bases from J; bases unmatched to any gene: 5. The CDR3 runs to 15 residues. Germline V CDR1 and CDR2: SGHDT, YYEEEE. CDR3 coding DNA: TGTGCCAGCAGCTCTAGGGGGCTTCCCAAAAACATTCAGTACTTC. It is translated as CASSSRGLPKNIQYF. The variable domain in full, completed from reference TRBV5-6 and TRBJ2-4, reads DAGVTQSPTHLIKTRGQQVTLRCSPKSGHDTVSWYQQALGQGPQFIFQYYEEEERQRGNFPDRFSGHQFPNYSSELNVNALLLGDSALYLCASSSRGLPKNIQYFGAGTRLSVL.

The CDR3 coding sequence is TGTGCCAGCAGTGAGGTATGGGAAGAGACCCAGTACTTC. This encodes CASSEVWEETQYF. This chain joins TRBV6-1 and TRBJ2-5; D is unresolved. V dropped 3 bases and J dropped 3 bases, with 8 bases sitting between them. This CDR3 is 13 amino acids long. The germline CDR1 and CDR2 sequences are MNHNS and SASEGT.

This clonotype showed up many times. V usage is TRBV20-1 and J usage is TRBJ2-5; the match to TRBD2 covers 8 bases. Germline CDR1 and CDR2: DFQATT and SNEGSKA (reference sequence). CDR3 size: 16 residues. Germline trimming cut 6 bases from V and 5 bases from J; bases unmatched to any gene: 17. The CDR3 region has the DNA TGCAGTGCAACATATGAAAGGAGCGGGAGTGGCGAGACCCAGTACTTC. As protein: CSATYERSGSGETQYF.

This clonotype showed up many times. The chain joins TRBV29-1 to TRBJ1-1, with unresolved D. V lost 4 bases to trimming and J lost 4 bases, with 10 bases between them. Germline V gene sequence: CDR1 SQVTM, CDR2 ANQGSEA. This CDR3 has 12 amino acids. This CDR3 reads CSVGGRSTEAFF. The CDR3 nucleotides read TGCAGCGTTGGGGGTCGGTCCACTGAAGCTTTCTTT.

This clonotype was picked up many times. This chain joins TRBV20-1 and TRBJ2-2; 9 bases align to TRBD2. CDR1 is DFQATT, CDR2 SNEGSKA, per germline (reference sequence). CDR3 length: 16 residues. V lost 0 bases, J lost 0 bases, and 2 bases stayed unmatched. CDR3: CSARDTSGPNTGELFF. The CDR3 bases are TGCAGTGCTAGAGATACTAGCGGGCCGAACACCGGGGAGCTGTTTTTT.

To note about this clonotype: A much bigger clone sits one base away, suggesting this may be a read error. The rearrangement uses TRBV27 and TRBJ2-3; D is unclear. The germline CDR1 and CDR2 sequences are MNHEY and SMNVEV (reference sequence). The CDR3 is made up of 13 amino acids. Trimming removed 5 bases from V and 2 bases from J, with 8 bases in between. The CDR3 region has the DNA TGTGCCAGCAGTCCCCACGACACAGATACGCAGTATTTT. Translated, it gives CASSPHDTDTQYF.